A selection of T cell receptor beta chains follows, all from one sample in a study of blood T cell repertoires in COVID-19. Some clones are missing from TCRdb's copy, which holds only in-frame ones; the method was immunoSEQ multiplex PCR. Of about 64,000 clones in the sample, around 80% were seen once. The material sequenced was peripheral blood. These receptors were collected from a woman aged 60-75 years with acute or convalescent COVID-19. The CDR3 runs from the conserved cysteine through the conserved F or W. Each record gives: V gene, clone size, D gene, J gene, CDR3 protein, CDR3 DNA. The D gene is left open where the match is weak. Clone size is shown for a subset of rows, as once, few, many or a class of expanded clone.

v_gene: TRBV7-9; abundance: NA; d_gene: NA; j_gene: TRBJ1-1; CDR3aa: CASSLTAMNTEAFF; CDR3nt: TGTGCCAGCAGCTTAACAGCTATGAACACTGAAGCTTTCTTT
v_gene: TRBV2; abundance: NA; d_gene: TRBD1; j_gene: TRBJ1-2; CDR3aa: CASSQEQGTPFGYTF; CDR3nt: TGTGCCAGCAGTCAAGAACAGGGGACCCCTTTCGGCTACACCTTC
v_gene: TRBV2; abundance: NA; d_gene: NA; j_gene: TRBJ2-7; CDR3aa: CASTEGQGYTYEQYF; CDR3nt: TGTGCCAGCACTGAAGGTCAGGGCTATACCTACGAGCAGTACTTC
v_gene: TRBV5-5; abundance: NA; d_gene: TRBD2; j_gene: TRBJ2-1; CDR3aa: CASSPGLAINEQFF; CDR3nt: TGTGCCAGCAGCCCCGGACTAGCGATCAATGAGCAGTTCTTC
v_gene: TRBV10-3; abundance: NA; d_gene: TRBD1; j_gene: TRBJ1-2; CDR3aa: CAISPGTVYGYTF; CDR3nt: TGTGCCATCAGTCCCGGGACAGTCTATGGCTACACCTTC
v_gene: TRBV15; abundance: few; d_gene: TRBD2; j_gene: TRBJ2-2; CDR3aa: CATGVGGRTGELFF; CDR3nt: TGTGCCACCGGGGTGGGAGGGCGCACCGGGGAGCTGTTTTTT
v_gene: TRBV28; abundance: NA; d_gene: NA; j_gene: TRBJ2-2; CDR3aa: CASSLFSGTLNTGELFF; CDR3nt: TGTGCCAGCAGTTTATTTTCTGGGACTTTGAACACCGGGGAGCTGTTTTTT
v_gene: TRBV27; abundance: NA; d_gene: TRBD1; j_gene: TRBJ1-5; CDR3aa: CASSTGGLNQPQHF; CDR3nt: TGTGCCAGCAGTACAGGGGGTCTCAATCAGCCCCAGCATTTT
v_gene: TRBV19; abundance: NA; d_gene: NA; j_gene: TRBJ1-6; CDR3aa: CASSPRTSNSPLHF; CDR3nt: TGTGCCAGTAGTCCCAGGACAAGCAATTCACCCCTCCACTTT
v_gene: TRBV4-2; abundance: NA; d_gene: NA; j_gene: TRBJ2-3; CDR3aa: CASSDRQTGGTDTQYF; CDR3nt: TGTGCCAGCAGCGATAGGCAGACGGGGGGCACAGATACGCAGTATTTT
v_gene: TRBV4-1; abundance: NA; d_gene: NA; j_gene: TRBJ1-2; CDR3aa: CASSQEGGISYGYTF; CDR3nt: TGCGCCAGCAGCCAAGAGGGAGGGATCAGCTATGGCTACACCTTC
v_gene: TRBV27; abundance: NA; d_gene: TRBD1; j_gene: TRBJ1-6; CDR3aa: CASSPGTGYSPLHF; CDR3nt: TGTGCCAGCAGTCCCGGGACAGGGTATTCACCCCTCCACTTT
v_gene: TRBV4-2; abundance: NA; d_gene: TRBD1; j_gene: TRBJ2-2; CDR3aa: CASSLDRGGELFF; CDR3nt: TGTGCCAGCAGCTTGGACAGGGGGGGGGAGCTGTTTTTT
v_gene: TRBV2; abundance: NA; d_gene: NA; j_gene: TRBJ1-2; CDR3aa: CASLAENYGYTF; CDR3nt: TGTGCCAGCCTTGCCGAGAACTATGGCTACACCTTC
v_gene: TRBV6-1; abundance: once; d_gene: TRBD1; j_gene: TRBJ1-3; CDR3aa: CASSEDRGSGNTIYF; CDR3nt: TGTGCCAGCAGTGAAGACAGGGGGTCTGGAAACACCATATATTTT
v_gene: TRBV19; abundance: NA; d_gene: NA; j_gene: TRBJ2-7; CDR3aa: CASSIPGGTGEQYF; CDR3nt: TGTGCCAGTAGTATACCAGGAGGGACTGGCGAGCAGTACTTC
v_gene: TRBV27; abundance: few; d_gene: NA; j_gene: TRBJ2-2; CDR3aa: CASSIEGPLRTGELFF; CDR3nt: TGTGCCAGCAGTATAGAGGGCCCCCTGAGGACCGGGGAGCTGTTTTTT
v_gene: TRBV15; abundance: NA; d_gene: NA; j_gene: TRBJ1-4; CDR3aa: CATSRAGQANEKLFF; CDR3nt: TGTGCCACCAGCAGAGCGGGACAAGCGAATGAAAAACTGTTTTTT
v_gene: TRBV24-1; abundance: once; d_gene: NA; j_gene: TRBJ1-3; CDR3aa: CATSSGGAAGNTIYF; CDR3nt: TGTGCCACCAGTTCGGGGGGGGCTGCAGGAAACACCATATATTTT
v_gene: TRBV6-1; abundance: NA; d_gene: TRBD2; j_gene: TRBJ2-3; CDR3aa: CASSETSGGTTDTQYF; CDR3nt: TGTGCCAGCAGTGAGACTAGCGGGGGGACCACAGATACGCAGTATTTT
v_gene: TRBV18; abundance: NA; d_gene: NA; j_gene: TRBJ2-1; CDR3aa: CASSPPSGYGNEQFF; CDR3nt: TGTGCCAGCTCACCACCTTCGGGGTACGGCAATGAGCAGTTCTTC
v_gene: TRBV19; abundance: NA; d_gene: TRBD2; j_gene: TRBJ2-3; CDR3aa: CASSAGLAGGADTQYF; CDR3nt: TGTGCCAGTAGTGCCGGACTAGCGGGGGGGGCAGATACGCAGTATTTT
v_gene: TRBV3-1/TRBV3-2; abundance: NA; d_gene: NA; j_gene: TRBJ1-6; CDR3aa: CASSLDGWDSPLHF; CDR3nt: TGTGCCAGCAGCCTCGACGGGTGGGATTCACCCCTCCACTTT
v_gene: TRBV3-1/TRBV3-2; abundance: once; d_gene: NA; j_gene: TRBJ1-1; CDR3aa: CASSLTVNTEAFF; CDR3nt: TGTGCCAGCAGCCTAACAGTGAACACTGAAGCTTTCTTT
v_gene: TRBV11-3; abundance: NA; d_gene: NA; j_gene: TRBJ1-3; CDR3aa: CASSLDTTRSSGNTIYF; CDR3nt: TGTGCCAGCAGCTTAGATACGACTAGGAGCTCTGGAAACACCATATATTTT
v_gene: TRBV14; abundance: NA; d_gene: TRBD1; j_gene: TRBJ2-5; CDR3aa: CASSQVRDRGLDTKRGQYF; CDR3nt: TGTGCCAGCAGCCAAGTTCGTGACAGGGGATTAGACACCAAGAGAGGCCAGTACTTC
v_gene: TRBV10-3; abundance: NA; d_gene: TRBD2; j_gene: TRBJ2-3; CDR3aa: CAISGLATGATDTQYF; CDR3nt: TGTGCCATCAGCGGACTAGCGACTGGCGCTACAGATACGCAGTATTTT
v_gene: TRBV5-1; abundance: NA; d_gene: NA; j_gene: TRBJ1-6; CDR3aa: CASSPSSGGSYNSPLHF; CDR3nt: TGCGCCAGCAGCCCCAGCTCGGGGGGCTCCTATAATTCACCCCTCCACTTT
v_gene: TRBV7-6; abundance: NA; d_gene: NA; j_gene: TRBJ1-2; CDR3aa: CASSLSKGAPNYGYTF; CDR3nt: TGTGCCAGCAGCTTAAGTAAGGGAGCCCCGAACTATGGCTACACCTTC
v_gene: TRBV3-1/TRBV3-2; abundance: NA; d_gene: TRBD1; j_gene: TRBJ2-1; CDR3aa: CASSQWTGDEQFF; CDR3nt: TGTGCCAGCAGCCAATGGACAGGGGATGAGCAGTTCTTC
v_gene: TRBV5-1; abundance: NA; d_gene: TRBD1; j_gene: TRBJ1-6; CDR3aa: CASSSQGQGPNSPLHF; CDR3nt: TGCGCCAGCAGCTCCCAGGGACAGGGGCCTAATTCACCCCTCCACTTT
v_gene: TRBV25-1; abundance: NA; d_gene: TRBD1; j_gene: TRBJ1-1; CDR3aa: CASSDFRGQRSEAFF; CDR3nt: TGTGCCAGCAGTGACTTTAGGGGGCAAAGGTCTGAAGCTTTCTTT
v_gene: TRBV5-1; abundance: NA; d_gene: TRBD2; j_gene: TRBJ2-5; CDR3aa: CASSLGGGGAETQYF; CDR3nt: TGCGCCAGCAGCTTGGGTGGCGGGGGGGCCGAGACCCAGTACTTC
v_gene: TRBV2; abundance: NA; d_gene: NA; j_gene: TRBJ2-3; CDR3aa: CASSEARAADTQYF; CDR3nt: TGTGCCAGCAGTGAAGCGAGGGCGGCAGATACGCAGTATTTT
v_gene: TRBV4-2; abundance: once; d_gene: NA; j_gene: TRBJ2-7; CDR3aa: CASSQDPGGYEQYF; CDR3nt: TGTGCCAGCAGCCAAGATCCCGGAGGGTACGAGCAGTACTTC
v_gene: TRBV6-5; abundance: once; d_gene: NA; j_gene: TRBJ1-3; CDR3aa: CASREDSSGNTIYF; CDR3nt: TGTGCCAGCAGAGAGGACAGTTCTGGAAACACCATATATTTT
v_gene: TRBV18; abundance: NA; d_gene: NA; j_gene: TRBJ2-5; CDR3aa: CASSPGEETQYF; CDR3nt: TGTGCCAGCTCACCAGGGGAGGAGACCCAGTACTTC
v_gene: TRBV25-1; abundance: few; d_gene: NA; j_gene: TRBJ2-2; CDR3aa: CASSDPSRSPGELFF; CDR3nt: TGTGCCAGCAGTGACCCCTCCAGGTCTCCCGGGGAGCTGTTTTTT
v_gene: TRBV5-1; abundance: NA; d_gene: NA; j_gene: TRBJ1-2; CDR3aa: CASSPPVGRGTGYTF; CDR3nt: TGCGCCAGCAGCCCCCCCGTAGGCAGGGGAACTGGCTACACCTTC
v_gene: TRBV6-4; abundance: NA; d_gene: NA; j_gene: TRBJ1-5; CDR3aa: CASSEAPGGPQHF; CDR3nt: TGTGCCAGCAGTGAGGCACCCGGGGGGCCCCAGCATTTT
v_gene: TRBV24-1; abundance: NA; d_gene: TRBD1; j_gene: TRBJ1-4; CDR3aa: CATSDLRHRTGEIATNEKLFF; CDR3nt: TGTGCCACCAGTGATTTGCGACATAGGACAGGAGAAATTGCAACTAATGAAAAACTGTTTTTT
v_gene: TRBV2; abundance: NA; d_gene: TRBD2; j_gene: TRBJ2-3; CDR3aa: CASSETGASGSADTQYF; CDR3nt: TGTGCCAGCAGTGAGACAGGGGCTAGCGGGAGTGCAGATACGCAGTATTTT
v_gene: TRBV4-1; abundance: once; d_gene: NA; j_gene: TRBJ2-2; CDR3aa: CASSRGMGGDTGELFF; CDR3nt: TGCGCCAGCAGCCGGGGAATGGGGGGTGACACCGGGGAGCTGTTTTTT
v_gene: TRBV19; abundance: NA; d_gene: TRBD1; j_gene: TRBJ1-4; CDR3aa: CASSSEDRLEKLFF; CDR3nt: TGTGCCAGTAGTTCCGAGGACAGGTTGGAAAAACTGTTTTTT
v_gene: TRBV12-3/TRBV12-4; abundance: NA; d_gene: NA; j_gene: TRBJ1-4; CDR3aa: CASSLGAEKLFF; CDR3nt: TGTGCCAGCAGTTTAGGGGCTGAAAAACTGTTTTTT
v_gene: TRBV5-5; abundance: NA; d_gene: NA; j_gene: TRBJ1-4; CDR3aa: CASSIGQGYEKLFF; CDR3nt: TGTGCCAGCAGTATTGGCCAGGGTTATGAAAAACTGTTTTTT
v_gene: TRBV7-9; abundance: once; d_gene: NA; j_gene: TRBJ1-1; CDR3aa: CASSLSLNTEAFF; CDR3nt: TGTGCCAGCAGCTTATCATTGAACACTGAAGCTTTCTTT
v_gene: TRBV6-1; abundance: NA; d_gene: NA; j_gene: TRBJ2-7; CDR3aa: CASSEAQGGSYEQYF; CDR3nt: TGTGCCAGCAGTGAAGCGCAGGGGGGCTCCTACGAGCAGTACTTC
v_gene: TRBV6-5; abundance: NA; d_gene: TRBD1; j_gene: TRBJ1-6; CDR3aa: CASTTGTEANSPLHF; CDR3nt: TGTGCCAGCACCACCGGGACAGAGGCTAATTCACCCCTCCACTTT
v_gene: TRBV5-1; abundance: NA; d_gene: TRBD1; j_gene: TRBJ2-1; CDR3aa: CASSRTGGGSYNEQFF; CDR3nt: TGCGCCAGCAGCCGGACAGGGGGAGGGTCCTACAATGAGCAGTTCTTC
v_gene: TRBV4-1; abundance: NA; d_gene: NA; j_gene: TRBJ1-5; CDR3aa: CASGQVGSYGPQHF; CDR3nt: TGCGCCAGCGGGCAAGTGGGCTCGTACGGGCCCCAGCATTTT
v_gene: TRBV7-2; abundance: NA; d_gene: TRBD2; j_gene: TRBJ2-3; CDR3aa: CASSLRGGGQPSTDTQYF; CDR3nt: TGTGCCAGCAGCTTACGTGGCGGGGGGCAACCTAGCACAGATACGCAGTATTTT
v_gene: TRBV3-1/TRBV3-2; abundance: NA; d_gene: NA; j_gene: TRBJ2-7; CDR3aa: CASSQDGARPQKEQYF; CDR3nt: TGTGCCAGCAGCCAAGATGGGGCCCGACCCCAAAAGGAGCAGTACTTC
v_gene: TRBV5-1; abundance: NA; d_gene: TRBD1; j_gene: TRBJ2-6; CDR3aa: CASSLDGTGGSGANVLTF; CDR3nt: TGCGCCAGCAGCTTGGATGGGACAGGGGGCTCTGGGGCCAACGTCCTGACTTTC
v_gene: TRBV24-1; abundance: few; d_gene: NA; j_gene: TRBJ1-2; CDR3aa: CATSDGYGYTF; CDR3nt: TGTGCCACCAGTGACGGCTATGGCTACACCTTC
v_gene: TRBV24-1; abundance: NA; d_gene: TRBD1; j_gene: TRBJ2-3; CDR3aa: CATSEPAGQGASDTQYF; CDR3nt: TGTGCCACCAGTGAGCCCGCGGGACAGGGGGCGTCAGATACGCAGTATTTT
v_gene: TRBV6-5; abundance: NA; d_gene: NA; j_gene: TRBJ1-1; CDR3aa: CASSYGPYTEAFF; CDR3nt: TGTGCCAGCAGTTACGGGCCTTACACTGAAGCTTTCTTT
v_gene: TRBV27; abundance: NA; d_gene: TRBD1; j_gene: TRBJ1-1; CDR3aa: CASIKGGAGNTEAFF; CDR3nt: TGTGCCAGCATCAAAGGGGGCGCGGGGAACACTGAAGCTTTCTTT
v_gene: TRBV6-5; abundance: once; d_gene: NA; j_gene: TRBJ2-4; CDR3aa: CASTLGQGSKNIQYF; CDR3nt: TGTGCCAGCACGTTGGGGCAGGGAAGTAAAAACATTCAGTACTTC
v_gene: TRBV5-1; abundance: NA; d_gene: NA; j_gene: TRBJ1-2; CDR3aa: CASSFDRINGYTF; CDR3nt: TGCGCCAGCAGCTTCGACAGGATCAATGGCTACACCTTC